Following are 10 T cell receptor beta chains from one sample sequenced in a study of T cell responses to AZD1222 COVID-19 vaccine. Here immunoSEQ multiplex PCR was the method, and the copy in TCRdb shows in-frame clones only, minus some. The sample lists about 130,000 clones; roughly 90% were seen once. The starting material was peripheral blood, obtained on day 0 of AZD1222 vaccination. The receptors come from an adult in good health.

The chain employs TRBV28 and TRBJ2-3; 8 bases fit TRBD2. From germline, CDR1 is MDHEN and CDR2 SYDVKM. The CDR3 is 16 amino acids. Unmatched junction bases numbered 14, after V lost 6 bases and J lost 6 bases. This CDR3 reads CASSPSVAGGGDTQYF. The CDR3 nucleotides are TGTGCCAGCAGCCCCTCGGTGGCGGGGGGAGGCGATACGCAGTATTTT.

The CDR3 DNA reads TGTGCCAGTAGTATATGGGACAGGTCCTACGAGCAGTACTTC. Its translation is CASSIWDRSYEQYF. The rearrangement joins TRBV19 to TRBJ2-7; 8 bases align to TRBD1. From germline, CDR1 is LNHDA and CDR2 SQIVND (reference sequence). J gave up 1 base and V 2 bases, and 1 base lay outside the gene matches. The CDR3 contains 14 residues.

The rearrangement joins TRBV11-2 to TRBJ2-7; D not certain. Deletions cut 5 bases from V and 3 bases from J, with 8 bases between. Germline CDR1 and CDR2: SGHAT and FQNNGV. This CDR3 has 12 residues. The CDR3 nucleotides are TGTGCCAGCAGCCCCCCGAGCTACGAGCAGTACTTC. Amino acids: CASSPPSYEQYF. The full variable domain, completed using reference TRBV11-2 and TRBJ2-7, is EAGVAQSPRYKIIEKRQSVAFWCNPISGHATLYWYQQILGQGPKLLIQFQNNGVVDDSQLPKDRFSAERLKGVDSTLKIQPAKLEDSAVYLCASSPPSYEQYFGPGTRLTVT.

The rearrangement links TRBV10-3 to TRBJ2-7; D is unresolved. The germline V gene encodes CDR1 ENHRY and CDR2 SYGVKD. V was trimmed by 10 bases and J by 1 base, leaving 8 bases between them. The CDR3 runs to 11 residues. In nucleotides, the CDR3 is TGTGCCACCACTTCTTCCTACGAGCAGTACTTC. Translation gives CATTSSYEQYF.

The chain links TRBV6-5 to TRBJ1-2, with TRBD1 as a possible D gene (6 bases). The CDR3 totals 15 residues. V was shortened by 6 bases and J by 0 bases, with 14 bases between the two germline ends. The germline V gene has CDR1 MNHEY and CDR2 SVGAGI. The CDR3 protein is CASRVQGTPNYGYTF. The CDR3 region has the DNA TGTGCCAGCAGGGTTCAGGGGACACCTAACTATGGCTACACCTTC.

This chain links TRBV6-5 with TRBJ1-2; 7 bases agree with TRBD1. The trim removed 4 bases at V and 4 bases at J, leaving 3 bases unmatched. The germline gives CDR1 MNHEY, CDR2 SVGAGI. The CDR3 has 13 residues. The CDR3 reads CASSWGQRYGYTF. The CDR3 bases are TGTGCCAGCAGTTGGGGACAGCGCTATGGCTACACCTTC.

The CDR3: CASRQNRVTAAEAFF. DNA for the CDR3: TGCGCCAGCAGACAGAACAGGGTAACTGCGGCTGAAGCTTTCTTT. The V gene is TRBV5-1, the J gene TRBJ1-1, with D possibly matching TRBD1 (6 bases). The V and J ends lost 5 bases and 6 bases respectively, with 20 bases between them. The CDR3 runs to 15 residues. The germline V gene encodes CDR1 SGHRS and CDR2 YFSETQ.

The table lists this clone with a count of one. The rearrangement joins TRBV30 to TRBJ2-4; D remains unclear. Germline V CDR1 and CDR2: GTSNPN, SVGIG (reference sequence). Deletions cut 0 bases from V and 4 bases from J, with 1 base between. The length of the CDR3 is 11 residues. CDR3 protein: CAWSVKNIQYF. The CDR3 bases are TGTGCCTGGAGTGTAAAAAACATTCAGTACTTC.

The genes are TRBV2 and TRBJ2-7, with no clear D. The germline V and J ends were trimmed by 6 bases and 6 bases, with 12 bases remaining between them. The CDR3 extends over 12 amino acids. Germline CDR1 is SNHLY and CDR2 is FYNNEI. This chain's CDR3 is CASSPDEVEQYF. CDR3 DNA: TGTGCCAGCAGCCCCGATGAGGTCGAGCAGTACTTC.

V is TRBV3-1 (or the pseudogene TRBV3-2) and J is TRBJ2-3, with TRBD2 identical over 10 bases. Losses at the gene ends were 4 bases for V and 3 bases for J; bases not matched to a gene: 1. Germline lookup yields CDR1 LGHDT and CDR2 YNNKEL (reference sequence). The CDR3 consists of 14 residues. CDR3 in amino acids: CASSLTSGTDTQYF. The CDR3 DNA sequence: TGTGCCAGCAGCCTGACTAGCGGGACAGATACGCAGTATTTT.